Each of the 14 T cell receptor beta chains below was sequenced from the same sample in a study of a mutant IDH1 vaccine in newly diagnosed glioma. Antigens for these TCRs are unknown. The method was immunoSEQ multiplex PCR; TCRdb's version includes in-frame clones alone and lacks a portion of them. The top ten clones hold around 7% of a sample with about 32,000 clones, roughly 80% of them seen once. Time point noted: week 35, safety follow-up. Each dose of the vaccine consisted of 300 ug of mutant IDH1 20-mer peptide, with topical imiquimod. The sequencing here drew on PBMCs, taken from a glioma patient whose treatment included an IDH1 peptide vaccine. The source of these receptors is a woman aged 18-29 years with glioma.

The chain's CDR3 is CASMAGGLPYEQYF. The DNA for the CDR3 is TGTGCCAGCATGGCGGGGGGCCTCCCCTACGAGCAGTACTTC. The chain combines TRBV21-1 with TRBJ2-7; the table calls TRBD2, which could not be checked here. TRBV21-1 is shown as a pseudogene. The CDR3 sequence is 14 residues long.

The rearrangement joins TRBV27 to TRBJ2-7, with D perhaps matching TRBD1 (6 bases). The CDR3 totals 14 residues. CDR1 is MNHEY and CDR2 is SMNVEV in the germline V gene (reference sequence). The V and J ends lost 3 bases and 1 base respectively, with 10 bases between them. In DNA, the CDR3 is TGTGCCAGCAGTTTCAGGGACAATTCCTACGAGCAGTACTTC. Amino acids: CASSFRDNSYEQYF.

The J gene is TRBJ1-2, the V gene TRBV15, with 7 positions matching TRBD1. The CDR3 sequence is 14 residues long. The trim removed 7 bases at V and 3 bases at J, leaving 8 bases unmatched. Germline V gene sequence: CDR1 LNHNV, CDR2 YYDKDF (reference sequence). The CDR3 DNA is TGTGCCACCAATTCGGGACAGACTCACTATGGCTACACCTTC. Its translation: CATNSGQTHYGYTF.

This chain uses TRBV5-6 with TRBJ2-3; 9 bases match TRBD2. V lost 2 bases to trimming and J lost 4 bases; unmatched junction nucleotides: 11. Germline CDR1 is SGHDT and CDR2 is YYEEEE. The CDR3 covers 17 residues. DNA of the CDR3: TGTGCCAGCAGCTTTGGAGGTTGGCGGGGGGGCGCAGATACGCAGTATTTT. Protein product: CASSFGGWRGGADTQYF. Drawing the rest from reference TRBV5-6 and TRBJ2-3, the complete variable domain is DAGVTQSPTHLIKTRGQQVTLRCSPKSGHDTVSWYQQALGQGPQFIFQYYEEEERQRGNFPDRFSGHQFPNYSSELNVNALLLGDSALYLCASSFGGWRGGADTQYFGPGTRLTVL.

The rearrangement links TRBV10-3 to TRBJ1-5; D is unresolved. Germline CDR1 reads ENHRY; CDR2 reads SYGVKD. The germline V and J ends were trimmed by 0 bases and 5 bases, with 8 bases remaining between them. The CDR3 is 14 amino acids. Here the CDR3 reads CAISESTTYQPQHF. The CDR3 nucleotides read TGTGCCATCAGTGAGTCCACCACATATCAGCCCCAGCATTTT.

The V gene is TRBV30, the J gene TRBJ1-3; the D gene is possibly TRBD1 (5 bases). The V gene's germline CDR1 is GTSNPN and CDR2 SVGIG (reference sequence). V was pared by 5 bases and J by 4 bases, with 12 bases between. The CDR3 is 13 residues long. The CDR3 loop reads CAWGGAAGNTIYF. DNA of the CDR3: TGTGCCTGGGGTGGGGCTGCCGGAAACACCATATATTTT.

This clone was seen a few times. This rearrangement joins TRBV6-6 to TRBJ1-1; D is perhaps TRBD1 (5 bases). Germline-derived CDR1 and CDR2 are MNHNY and SVGAGI (reference sequence). CDR3 length: 16 residues. V was cut by 11 bases and J by 2 bases, with 24 bases left in between. The CDR3 here is CASGYVRREDNTEAFF. The DNA of the CDR3 is TGTGCCTCCGGGTATGTTCGCAGGGAAGATAACACTGAAGCTTTCTTT.

This clone came up once. The rearrangement uses TRBV28 and TRBJ1-2, with 9 bases lining up with TRBD1. CDR3 length: 14 residues. V was pared by 5 bases and J by 6 bases, with 7 bases of the junction left unmatched. Germline V gene data show CDR1 as MDHEN and CDR2 as SYDVKM. This chain's CDR3 is CASSILQGANGYTF. For the CDR3, the DNA is TGTGCCAGCAGTATCCTACAGGGGGCGAATGGCTACACCTTC.

J is TRBJ2-7 and V is TRBV11-3; D not resolved. The CDR3 loop spans 15 amino acids. Trimming removed 1 base at V and 2 bases at J, with 12 bases between. Germline CDR1 reads SGHNT; CDR2 reads YENEEA. CDR3 nucleotides: TGTGCCAGCAGCTTAGTCGCCGAGGCAACCTACGAGCAGTACTTC. It yields the protein CASSLVAEATYEQYF.

The V gene is TRBV5-5, the J gene TRBJ2-7; maybe TRBD1 (6 bases). The CDR3 runs 14 residues. V shed 1 base and J shed 3 bases, with 11 bases lying between them. Germline values: CDR1 SGHKS, CDR2 YYEKEE (reference sequence). CDR3 loop: CASSLLGGFYEQYF. As DNA, the CDR3 is TGTGCCAGCAGCTTGTTAGGGGGATTCTACGAGCAGTACTTC.

The V call is TRBV6-1, the J call TRBJ1-5; D possibly corresponds to TRBD1 (5 bases). The germline CDR1 and CDR2 sequences are MNHNS and SASEGT. The CDR3 extends over 12 amino acids. V gave up 0 bases and J gave up 15 bases, with 12 bases separating them. Here the CDR3 DNA reads TGTGCCAGCAGTGAAGCCCGGACCAGGGTGCATTTT. Its translation is CASSEARTRVHF.

The J gene is TRBJ2-1, the V gene TRBV10-3; 11 bases are a match to TRBD2. This CDR3 comprises 14 residues. Germline CDR1 reads ENHRY; CDR2 reads SYGVKD. Trimming took 5 bases from V and 13 from J; bases not matched to a gene: 10. CDR3 bases: TGTGCCATCAGTCCTACGACTAGCGGGATACCTCAGTTCTTC. This sequence encodes CAISPTTSGIPQFF.

The chain uses TRBV5-1 and TRBJ2-7; D unresolved. Per germline, CDR1 SGHRS and CDR2 YFSETQ. Trimming removed 0 bases at V and 4 bases at J, with 14 bases between. The CDR3 covers 15 residues. The DNA for the CDR3 is TGCGCCAGCAGCTTGGAATTGGGTAGTGGGTACGAGCAGTACTTC. It codes for CASSLELGSGYEQYF.

The gene calls are TRBV5-4 and TRBJ1-3; D gene ambiguous. This CDR3 has 19 amino acids. The germline V gene has CDR1 SGHNT and CDR2 YYREEE (reference sequence). Trimming shortened V by 1 base and J by 1 base, and 21 bases separated the two germline ends. Written as DNA, the CDR3 is TGTGCCAGCAGCTTGTCGGTGGCGGTGGGATTTGTATCTGGAAACACCATATATTTT. Its protein is CASSLSVAVGFVSGNTIYF.